The rows below give T cell receptor beta chains drawn from one sample of a study of blood T cell repertoires in COVID-19. Clones were sequenced by immunoSEQ multiplex PCR, and TCRdb holds only the in-frame ones, with some missing. The sample includes hundreds of thousands of clones, 70% to 90% of them seen just once. The sequenced sample was peripheral blood. These receptors were taken from a woman aged 70 to 79 with COVID-19, enrolled during active disease. Both conserved end residues are part of each CDR3. A D gene is named only where the DNA matches it firmly.

V: TRBV15
J: TRBJ1-1
D: NA
CDR3: CATAAGLAAGNTEAFF
DNA: TGTGCCACAGCCGCCGGTCTTGCTGCGGGAAACACTGAAGCTTTCTTT

V: TRBV13
J: TRBJ1-4
D: TRBD1
CDR3: CASSSTGTNEKLFF
DNA: TGTGCCAGCAGCTCGACAGGGACGAATGAAAAACTGTTTTTT

V: TRBV21-1
J: TRBJ1-2
D: NA
CDR3: CASSLQGLYGYTF
DNA: TGTGCCAGCAGCTTACAGGGTCTCTATGGCTACACCTTC

V: TRBV5-1
J: TRBJ1-2
D: TRBD1
CDR3: CASSLGQGADYTF
DNA: TGCGCCAGCAGCTTGGGGCAGGGGGCGGACTACACCTTC

V: TRBV7-8
J: TRBJ2-2
D: NA
CDR3: CASSLGRRENTGELFF
DNA: TGTGCCAGCAGCTTAGGTCGCAGGGAAAACACCGGGGAGCTGTTTTTT

V: TRBV6-5
J: TRBJ1-2
D: TRBD1
CDR3: CASSSGTDYGYTF
DNA: TGTGCCAGCAGTTCCGGGACAGACTATGGCTACACCTTC

V: TRBV5-4
J: TRBJ2-3
D: TRBD1
CDR3: CASSPNRGSPDTDTQYF
DNA: TGTGCCAGCAGCCCAAACAGGGGGAGCCCTGACACAGATACGCAGTATTTT

V: TRBV5-1
J: TRBJ1-1
D: NA
CDR3: CASSSEGTALEAFF
DNA: TGCGCCAGCAGCTCGGAGGGGACGGCCCTTGAAGCTTTCTTT

V: TRBV5-1
J: TRBJ2-2
D: NA
CDR3: CASREGQSGELFF
DNA: TGCGCCAGCAGGGAGGGGCAGTCCGGGGAGCTGTTTTTT

V: TRBV5-1
J: TRBJ2-7
D: TRBD1
CDR3: CASSLVRDRGTAYEQYF
DNA: TGCGCCAGCAGCTTGGTACGGGACAGGGGGACCGCCTACGAGCAGTACTTC